The 17 T cell receptor beta chains below all came from one sample that was sequenced in a study of T cells in Graves' hyperthyroidism and ophthalmopathy. RNA transcripts gave rise to amplified TCR beta CDR3 regions. Researchers ran a first-round RT-PCR on the TCR CDR3 using the HTBI primer set. TCRdb ran MiXCR on the multiplex PCR reads and lists one entry per CDR3 protein. The sample includes about 290,000 distinct CDR3 sequences, approximately 12% seen only once; the top ten take 6% to 8%. Sequencing was performed on blood. These receptors all come from a woman in her 30s with Graves' hyperthyroidism that later progressed to Graves' ophthalmopathy.

In this sample, this clonotype turned up many times. The rearrangement links TRBV20-1 to TRBJ1-6; no definite D call. Germline V gene lookup returns CDR1 DFQATT and CDR2 SNEGSKA (reference sequence). The CDR3 runs 13 residues. V gave up 1 base and J gave up 5 bases, with 6 bases separating them. The CDR3 reads CSARAADNSPLHF. Written as DNA, the CDR3 is TGCAGTGCTAGAGCAGCAGATAATTCACCCCTCCACTTT.

This chain joins TRBV7-2 and TRBJ1-2; D gene ambiguous. V dropped 2 bases and J dropped 3 bases, with 13 bases sitting between them. Germline CDR1 is SGHTA and CDR2 is FQGNSA. The CDR3 totals 15 residues. CDR3 amino acids: CASSLLTRLDYGYTF. CDR3 DNA sequence: TGTGCCAGCAGCTTACTAACAAGGCTTGACTATGGCTACACCTTC.

The sample holds many counts of this clonotype. The chain combines TRBV3-1 with TRBJ2-2; D is unclear. V was pared by 4 bases and J by 4 bases, with 16 bases between. The CDR3 length is 16 residues. CDR1 and CDR2 from the germline V gene are LGHDT and YNNKEL (reference sequence). Here the CDR3 reads CASSPSWAGGTGELFF. DNA for the CDR3: TGTGCCAGCAGCCCCTCGTGGGCAGGCGGCACCGGGGAGCTGTTTTTT.

Note on this clonotype: This may be a read error: a much more frequent sequence differs by one nucleotide. The chain is built from TRBV2 and TRBJ2-3; D perhaps matches TRBD1 (6 bases). The CDR3 runs 14 residues. Germline V lookup: CDR1 SNHLY, CDR2 FYNNEI. This CDR3 is CASTGSRRTDMQYF. In DNA, the CDR3 is TGTGCCAGCACCGGTAGCCGGAGGACAGATATGCAGTATTTT.

This clonotype was observed at least ten times. The chain has TRBV7-6 and TRBJ2-7; perhaps TRBD2 as D (6 bases). Between the trimmed V and J ends, which lost 5 bases and 1 base, there was a span of 15 bases. The CDR3 spans 15 residues. In germline, CDR1 is SGHVS, CDR2 FNYEAQ. The CDR3 loop reads CASSPRGTASYEQYF. CDR3 nucleotide sequence: TGTGCCAGCAGCCCGCGCGGGACGGCATCCTACGAGCAGTACTTC.

The CDR3 DNA follows: TGCAGTGCTAGTCATAATGAAAAACTGTTTTTT. It translates to CSASHNEKLFF. The rearrangement joins TRBV20-1 to TRBJ1-4; D is unclear. CDR1 is DFQATT, CDR2 SNEGSKA, per germline (reference sequence). V shed 3 bases and J shed 4 bases, with 3 bases lying between them. The CDR3 spans 11 residues.

This clonotype showed up many times. The chain uses TRBV20-1 and TRBJ2-1, with D unclear. Trimming cost V 2 bases and J 0 bases, with 11 bases left between them. Germline CDR1 DFQATT, CDR2 SNEGSKA (reference sequence). The CDR3 extends over 15 amino acids. The CDR3 sequence: CSARPNRGSYNEQFF. CDR3 coding DNA: TGCAGTGCTAGACCAAATAGAGGCTCCTACAATGAGCAGTTCTTC.

This clonotype has just a few counts. This chain joins TRBV5-6 and TRBJ2-7; D may be TRBD1 (6 bases). The CDR3 is 14 amino acids. In germline, CDR1 is SGHDT, CDR2 YYEEEE. Trimming shortened V by 4 bases and J by 4 bases, and 15 bases separated the two germline ends. The CDR3 protein is CASSPETGRYEQYF. The CDR3, as DNA: TGTGCCAGCAGCCCGGAGACAGGTCGGTACGAGCAGTACTTC.

This clonotype has a count of ten or more. The chain employs TRBV5-1 and TRBJ1-1; 7 bases match TRBD1. The CDR3 has 15 residues. Per germline, CDR1 SGHRS and CDR2 YFSETQ. The junction had 4 bases not matched to a gene; V was cut back by 0 bases and J by 2 bases. The CDR3 sequence: CASSLGGTVNTEAFF. CDR3 nucleotide sequence: TGCGCCAGCAGCTTGGGGGGGACAGTCAACACTGAAGCTTTCTTT.

This clonotype was observed at least ten times. Written as DNA, the CDR3 is TGTGCCTGGAGTGGGGACAGGGGTGGCACTGAAGCTTTCTTT. Protein: CAWSGDRGGTEAFF. The rearrangement uses TRBV30 and TRBJ1-1, with TRBD1 identical over 10 bases. J lost 4 bases, V lost 1 base, and 3 bases had no gene match. CDR1 and CDR2 (germline): GTSNPN, SVGIG (reference sequence). The CDR3 loop spans 14 amino acids.

The table lists this clonotype with many counts. V and J are TRBV12-3 or TRBV12-4 and TRBJ2-6, with D hard to call. The CDR3 has 15 residues. V was clipped by 5 bases and J by 0 bases, with 8 bases between them. CDR3 nucleotide sequence: TGTGCCAGCAGTCCGCCGAGCTCTGGGGCCAACGTCCTGACTTTC. Its translation is CASSPPSSGANVLTF.

The table lists this clonotype with many counts. The chain carries TRBV7-2 and TRBJ1-5; D unclear. This CDR3 comprises 13 residues. The V and J ends lost 4 bases and 6 bases respectively, with 10 bases between them. Germline values: CDR1 SGHTA, CDR2 FQGNSA. The chain's CDR3 is CASSSDRSQPQHF. CDR3 DNA: TGTGCCAGCAGCTCGGACCGGTCTCAGCCCCAGCATTTT.

This clonotype was counted only a few times. The chain is built from TRBV25-1 and TRBJ2-3; 8 bases map to TRBD1. Germline loops: CDR1 MGHDK, CDR2 SYGVNS. J lost 4 bases, V lost 5 bases, and 5 bases had no gene match. The length of the CDR3 is 14 residues. The chain's CDR3 is CASSRQGSSDTQYF. The CDR3 nucleotides are TGTGCCAGCAGTCGACAGGGGTCGTCAGATACGCAGTATTTT.

The chain employs TRBV9 and TRBJ2-3; TRBD2 agrees at 9 bases. After removal of 5 bases from V and 2 bases from J, the junction contained 3 bases not matched to a gene. Germline assignment: CDR1 SGDLS and CDR2 YYNGEE. The CDR3 consists of 14 residues. DNA of the CDR3: TGTGCCAGCAGGTCTAGCGGGGTCACAGATACGCAGTATTTT. Protein: CASRSSGVTDTQYF.

This clonotype was detected many times. The chain links TRBV19 to TRBJ2-7, with D perhaps matching TRBD1 or TRBD2 (5 bases each). Germline lookup yields CDR1 LNHDA and CDR2 SQIVND (reference sequence). V shed 4 bases and J shed 2 bases, with 15 bases lying between them. The CDR3 runs 15 residues. The CDR3 reads CASSSSRGSTYEQYF. CDR3 bases: TGTGCCAGTAGTAGCTCTCGGGGCTCCACCTACGAGCAGTACTTC. Complete variable domain (other parts from reference TRBV19 and TRBJ2-7): DGGITQSPKYLFRKEGQNVTLSCEQNLNHDAMYWYRQDPGQGLRLIYYSQIVNDFQKGDIAEGYSVSREKKESFPLTVTSAQKNPTAFYLCASSSSRGSTYEQYFGPGTRLTVT.

There are a few counts of this clonotype. This chain uses TRBV4-3 with TRBJ2-5; the D gene is possibly TRBD1 (6 bases). CDR1 and CDR2 (germline): LGHNA, YSLEER. The V end was cut by 0 bases, the J end by 0 bases, with 14 bases between. The CDR3 is made up of 17 amino acids. The DNA for the CDR3 is TGCGCCAGCAGCCAAGAAGGGCAGGGGAAGTACCAAGAGACCCAGTACTTC. Translated: CASSQEGQGKYQETQYF.

This clonotype was seen many times. The rearrangement links TRBV6-1 to TRBJ2-3, with 9 positions matching TRBD2. Germline lookup yields CDR1 MNHNS and CDR2 SASEGT. Losses at the gene ends were 6 bases for V and 5 bases for J; bases not matched to a gene: 9. The length of the CDR3 is 15 residues. DNA of the CDR3: TGTGCCAGCAGGCCTAGCGGGGCCCCACAAGATACGCAGTATTTT. This sequence encodes CASRPSGAPQDTQYF.